The T cell receptor (beta chain) described here comes from a study of graft-versus-host responses after intestinal transplantation. Looking at the study overall: Multivisceral, liver-intestinal, or isolated intestinal grafts went to recipients. Once they had received anti-thymocyte globulin induction, all recipients took tacrolimus and steroids for approximately 3 years. Points from the study as a whole: Recipient-marrow GvH clones were detected, some having first appeared in ileum or blood. Allografts of one patient group, those with graft-donor T cell macrochimerism, had high graft-versus-host to host-versus-graft clonal ratios.

Measured with immunoSEQ multiplex PCR; TCRdb has only the in-frame clones, and not every one. The sample lists tens of thousands of clones, 85% to 95% occurring once. This CDR3 comprises 15 residues. The V gene's germline CDR1 is SGHRS and CDR2 YFSETQ. The V gene end was trimmed by 2 bases and the J gene end by 3 bases; junction bases not matched to a gene: 6. Concerning this clone: The target antigen is unknown.

This sequence joins TRBV5-1 and TRBJ2-7, with 9 bases aligning to TRBD1. The receptor was derived from a human donor who was the organ donor for an intestinal transplant. This sample comprised unstimulated CD4+ T cells sorted from spleen or lymph node cells, obtained before transplant. The CDR3 here is CASSLEDRGHYEQYF. CDR3 nucleotide sequence: TGCGCCAGCAGCTTAGAGGACAGGGGACACTACGAGCAGTACTTC. Full variable domain (missing parts from reference TRBV5-1 and TRBJ2-7): KAGVTQTPRYLIKTRGQQVTLSCSPISGHRSVSWYQQTPGQGLQFLFEYFSETQRNKGNFPGRFSGRQFSNSRSEMNVSTLELGDSALYLCASSLEDRGHYEQYFGPGTRLTVT.